The rows below give T cell receptor beta chains drawn from one sample of a study of T-cell reconstitution after alpha-beta-depleted transplantation in children. TCRdb passed the PCR reads through MiXCR, listing each CDR3 protein once. The repertoire holds around 360,000 distinct CDR3 sequences, with about a tenth as singletons. The sample here was PBMCs from the stem cell graft donor, taken from the stem cell graft. The receptors derive from a human donor who donated a stem cell graft to a child with acute lymphoblastic leukemia. CDR3s include the opening cysteine and the closing phenylalanine or tryptophan. D genes are given only for firm matches. Clone size is shown for a subset of rows, as once, few, many or a class of expanded clone.

j_call d_call clone_size v_call cdr3_aa cdr3_nt
TRBJ2-1 TRBD1 NA TRBV7-8 CASSHRTGGFYNEQFF TGTGCCAGCAGCCATCGGACAGGGGGCTTCTACAATGAGCAGTTCTTC
TRBJ2-2 TRBD2 few TRBV10-3 CAISPTSGDTGELFF TGTGCCATCAGCCCGACTAGCGGGGACACCGGGGAGCTGTTTTTT
TRBJ2-7 NA NA TRBV10-2 CASSESGRAYEQYF TGCGCCAGCAGTGAGTCTGGCCGTGCCTACGAGCAGTACTTC
TRBJ2-7 TRBD1 NA TRBV7-2 CASSRDSFSYEQYF TGTGCCAGCAGCCGGGACAGCTTCTCCTACGAGCAGTACTTC
TRBJ2-2 NA many TRBV7-9 CASTQTLASYTGELFF TGTGCCAGCACCCAAACTCTAGCGTCCTACACCGGGGAGCTGTTTTTT
TRBJ2-1 TRBD2 few TRBV20-1 CSASRTSPYEQFF TGCAGTGCGAGCCGGACTAGCCCATATGAGCAGTTCTTC
TRBJ1-5 NA many TRBV12-3/TRBV12-4 CASSLQRRYAQHF TGTGCCAGCAGTTTACAGCGCCGGTATGCCCAGCATTTT
TRBJ2-2 NA few TRBV12-3/TRBV12-4 CASSLAQGRTGELFF TGTGCCAGCAGTTTAGCGCAGGGGCGCACCGGGGAGCTGTTTTTT
TRBJ2-5 NA NA TRBV14 CASSPFGPTETQYF TGTGCCAGCAGCCCCTTCGGCCCTACAGAGACCCAGTACTTC
TRBJ1-5 NA few TRBV18 CASSPPAQPTQKHF TGTGCCAGCTCACCACCGGCCCAACCGACCCAAAAGCATTTT
TRBJ2-3 TRBD2 few TRBV18 CASSPPGGASTDTQYF TGTGCCAGCTCACCCCCGGGAGGGGCTAGCACAGATACGCAGTATTTT
TRBJ1-1 TRBD1 NA TRBV5-5 CASSFVPGQGRNTEAFF TGTGCCAGCAGCTTCGTCCCGGGACAGGGGCGGAACACTGAAGCTTTCTTT
TRBJ2-7 TRBD2 NA TRBV5-1 CATRPLLAGVLGRAHEQYF TGCGCCACCCGACCCCTTCTAGCGGGAGTTTTGGGAAGAGCCCACGAGCAGTACTTC
TRBJ2-7 NA many TRBV27 CASGYEQYF TGTGCCAGCGGATACGAGCAGTACTTC
TRBJ1-2 NA few TRBV7-9 CASSPWEGLYGYTF TGTGCCAGCAGCCCGTGGGAGGGGCTCTATGGCTACACCTTC
TRBJ2-7 NA NA TRBV9 CASSVEPVSYEQYF TGTGCCAGCAGCGTAGAGCCGGTATCCTACGAGCAGTACTTC
TRBJ2-5 TRBD2 few TRBV28 CASSSGGRGTQYF TGTGCCAGCAGTTCAGGCGGGAGAGGGACCCAGTACTTC
TRBJ1-4 NA NA TRBV3-1 CASSRFLGGATNEKLFF TGTGCCAGCAGCCGCTTCCTCGGGGGAGCAACTAATGAAAAACTGTTTTTT
TRBJ2-1 NA NA TRBV28 CASSKRTAYNEQFF TGTGCCAGCAGTAAACGCACAGCTTACAATGAGCAGTTCTTC
TRBJ2-1 TRBD2 many TRBV4-3 CASSQDSGYYNEQFF TGCGCCAGCAGCCAAGATAGCGGGTATTACAATGAGCAGTTCTTC
TRBJ2-1 TRBD2 NA TRBV5-1 CASSLELAGRSYEQFF TGCGCCAGCAGCTTGGAACTAGCGGGAAGGTCCTATGAGCAGTTCTTC
TRBJ2-1 NA NA TRBV27 CASWDLSGFSYNEQFF TGTGCCAGTTGGGACCTCTCAGGTTTCTCCTACAATGAGCAGTTCTTC
TRBJ2-7 NA NA TRBV7-9 CASSFAGYEQYF TGTGCCAGCAGCTTCGCGGGCTACGAGCAGTACTTC
TRBJ1-3 NA NA TRBV5-1 CASSISSGNTIYF TGCGCCAGCAGCATTTCTTCTGGAAACACCATATATTTT
TRBJ2-2 TRBD1 NA TRBV5-1 CASGTGGNTGELFF TGCGCCAGCGGGACAGGGGGAAACACCGGGGAGCTGTTTTTT
TRBJ2-2 TRBD1 NA TRBV12-3/TRBV12-4 CASSFSQGYGELFF TGTGCCAGCAGTTTTTCACAGGGGTACGGGGAGCTGTTTTTT
TRBJ1-1 NA many TRBV3-1 CASSRTRQEAFF TGTGCCAGCAGCCGGACCAGACAGGAAGCTTTCTTT